Listed below are T cell receptor beta chains from one sample, sequenced in a study of shared clonotypes between healthy human individuals. Profiled with immunoSEQ multiplex PCR; TCRdb holds only in-frame clones, not every one. Here the sample spans roughly 2 million clones, under 97% being singletons. The sample comprised naive CD4+ T cells sorted from blood. These receptors were obtained from a man between 18 and 29 years old in good health. Each CDR3 is given with its conserved first and last residue. The D gene is left open where the match is weak. Where a row states a size, it is once, few, many or the class of an expanded clone; other rows omit it.

TRBJ1-5	NA	NA	TRBV10-3	CAIREGVEGNQPQHF	TGTGCCATACGAGAGGGAGTAGAAGGCAATCAGCCCCAGCATTTT
TRBJ2-5	NA	NA	TRBV5-1	CASSPLGVQETQYF	TGCGCCAGCAGCCCGCTCGGAGTACAAGAGACCCAGTACTTC
TRBJ1-6	NA	TRBD1	TRBV7-2	CASSLFGAGTGNFDSPLHF	TGTGCCAGCAGCTTATTTGGGGCTGGGACAGGGAATTTCGATTCACCCCTCCACTTT
TRBJ2-3	NA	NA	TRBV30	CAWSVSRGTDTQYF	TGTGCCTGGAGTGTAAGTAGGGGCACAGATACGCAGTATTTT
TRBJ1-5	NA	NA	TRBV28	CASSLLNQPQHF	TGTGCCAGCAGTTTACTAAATCAGCCCCAGCATTTT
TRBJ2-7	once	TRBD2	TRBV4-1	CASSQDQFPGLAGDKQYF	TGCGCCAGCAGCCAAGATCAGTTTCCGGGACTAGCGGGAGACAAGCAGTACTTC
TRBJ2-5	NA	TRBD2	TRBV19	CASSSASGRNQETQYF	TGTGCCAGTAGTTCTGCTAGCGGGCGAAATCAAGAGACCCAGTACTTC
TRBJ2-3	once	TRBD2	TRBV7-3	CASSLNALAGATDTQYF	TGTGCCAGCAGCTTAAACGCACTAGCGGGAGCCACAGATACGCAGTATTTT
TRBJ1-5	NA	NA	TRBV30	CAWSPLGGTHQPQHF	TGTGCCTGGAGTCCTTTAGGAGGGACTCATCAGCCCCAGCATTTT
TRBJ1-2	NA	NA	TRBV23-1	CASSQSRPRAHGYTF	TGCGCCAGCAGTCAATCTCGACCCAGGGCCCATGGCTACACCTTC
TRBJ1-2	NA	TRBD1	TRBV28	CASAGGGESNYGYTF	TGTGCCAGCGCTGGAGGGGGCGAGTCCAACTATGGCTACACCTTC
TRBJ1-1	NA	NA	TRBV28	CASIGRMNTEAFF	TGTGCAAGCATTGGGAGGATGAACACTGAAGCTTTCTTT
TRBJ2-7	NA	NA	TRBV6-9	CASSSLTGFYEQYF	TGTGCCAGCAGTTCCTTGACAGGTTTCTACGAGCAGTACTTC
TRBJ1-2	once	NA	TRBV25-1	CASSEFRDGGYGYTF	TGTGCCAGCAGTGAATTCCGCGACGGTGGCTATGGCTACACCTTC
TRBJ2-1	NA	TRBD1	TRBV5-1	CASSQEVGTGNEQFF	TGCGCCAGCAGCCAAGAAGTGGGGACAGGCAATGAGCAGTTCTTC
TRBJ2-2	few	NA	TRBV7-6	CASSLGNTGELFF	TGTGCCAGCAGCTTGGGGAACACCGGGGAGCTGTTTTTT